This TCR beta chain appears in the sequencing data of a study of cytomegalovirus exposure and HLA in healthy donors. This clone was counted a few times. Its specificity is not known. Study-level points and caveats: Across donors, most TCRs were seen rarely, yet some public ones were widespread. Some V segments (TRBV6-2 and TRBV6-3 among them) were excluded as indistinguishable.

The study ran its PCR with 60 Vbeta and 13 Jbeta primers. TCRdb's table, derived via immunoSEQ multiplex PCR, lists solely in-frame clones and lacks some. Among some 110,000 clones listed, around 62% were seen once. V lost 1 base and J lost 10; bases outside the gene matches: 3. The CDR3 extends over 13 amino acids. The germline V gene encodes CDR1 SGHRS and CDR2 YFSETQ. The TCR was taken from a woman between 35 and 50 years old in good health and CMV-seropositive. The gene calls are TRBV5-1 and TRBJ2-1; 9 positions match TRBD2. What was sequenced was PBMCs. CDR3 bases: TGCGCCAGCAGCTTGATAGCGGGAGAAGAGCAGTTCTTC. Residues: CASSLIAGEEQFF. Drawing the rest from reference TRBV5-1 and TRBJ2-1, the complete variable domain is KAGVTQTPRYLIKTRGQQVTLSCSPISGHRSVSWYQQTPGQGLQFLFEYFSETQRNKGNFPGRFSGRQFSNSRSEMNVSTLELGDSALYLCASSLIAGEEQFFGPGTRLTVL.